The clone carrying this T cell receptor beta chain was counted only a few times. Sequencing used immunoSEQ multiplex PCR; TCRdb keeps in-frame clones, though not all of them. The sample comprises more than 400,000 clones, about 90% of which are singletons, and about 1.7% rests with the top ten. Treatment denoted: 15 to 20 received Ad26.COV2.S at low or high dose, single or two shots; about five received placebo; per-sample allocation not given. After the first vaccine or placebo injection, samples were drawn on day 63. Germline values: CDR1 MDHEN, CDR2 SYDVKM. This CDR3 region has 16 residues. V gave up 5 bases and J gave up 3 bases; unmatched junction bases: 8. The data stem from a study of Ad26.COV2.S vaccination and SARS-CoV-2 variants.

The clonotype comes from a person between 18 and 59 years old who received the Ad26.COV2.S COVID-19 vaccine or a placebo. The material sequenced was peripheral blood, taken in a trial of Ad26.COV2.S vaccine versus placebo. This chain links TRBV28 with TRBJ2-2, with 8 positions matching TRBD1. In DNA form, the CDR3 reads TGTGCCAGCAGTCTAGGGACAGGACCCCACACCGGGGAGCTGTTTTTT. Protein: CASSLGTGPHTGELFF.